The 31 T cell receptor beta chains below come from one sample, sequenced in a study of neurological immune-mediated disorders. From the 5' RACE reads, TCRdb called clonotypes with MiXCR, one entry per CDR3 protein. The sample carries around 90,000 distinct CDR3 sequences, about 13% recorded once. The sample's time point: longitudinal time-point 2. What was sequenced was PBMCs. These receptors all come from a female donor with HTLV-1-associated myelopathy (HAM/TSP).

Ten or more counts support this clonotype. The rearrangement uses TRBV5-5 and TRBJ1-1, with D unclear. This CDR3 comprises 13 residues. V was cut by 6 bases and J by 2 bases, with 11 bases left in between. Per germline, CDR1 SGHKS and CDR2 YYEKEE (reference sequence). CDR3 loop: CASTEGRNTEAFF. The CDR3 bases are TGTGCCAGCACCGAAGGCAGAAACACTGAAGCTTTCTTT.

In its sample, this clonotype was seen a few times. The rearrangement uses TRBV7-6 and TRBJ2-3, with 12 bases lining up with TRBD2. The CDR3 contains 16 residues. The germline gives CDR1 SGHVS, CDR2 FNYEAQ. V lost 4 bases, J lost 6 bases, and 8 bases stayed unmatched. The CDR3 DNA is TGTGCCAGCAGCTCCCTAGCGGGGGGGCCGAGGGATACGCAGTATTTT. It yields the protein CASSSLAGGPRDTQYF.

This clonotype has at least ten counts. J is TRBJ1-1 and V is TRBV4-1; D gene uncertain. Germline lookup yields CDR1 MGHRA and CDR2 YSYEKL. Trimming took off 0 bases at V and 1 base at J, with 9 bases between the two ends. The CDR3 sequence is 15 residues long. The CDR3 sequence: CASSQDGKGNTEAFF. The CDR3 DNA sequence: TGCGCCAGCAGCCAAGACGGGAAGGGGAACACTGAAGCTTTCTTT.

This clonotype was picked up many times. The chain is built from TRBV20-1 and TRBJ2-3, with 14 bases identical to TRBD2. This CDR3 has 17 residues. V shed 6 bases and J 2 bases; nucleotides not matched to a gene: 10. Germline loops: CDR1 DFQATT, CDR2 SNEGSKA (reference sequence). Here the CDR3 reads CSARLAGGVAYTDTQYF. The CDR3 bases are TGCAGTGCGCGACTAGCGGGGGGGGTGGCCTACACAGATACGCAGTATTTT.

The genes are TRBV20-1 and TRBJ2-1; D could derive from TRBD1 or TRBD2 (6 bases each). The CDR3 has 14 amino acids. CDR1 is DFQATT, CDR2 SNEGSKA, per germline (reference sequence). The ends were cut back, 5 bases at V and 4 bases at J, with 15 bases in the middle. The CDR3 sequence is CSAASGARYNEQFF. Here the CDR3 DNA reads TGCAGTGCTGCCTCGGGGGCCCGGTACAATGAGCAGTTCTTC.

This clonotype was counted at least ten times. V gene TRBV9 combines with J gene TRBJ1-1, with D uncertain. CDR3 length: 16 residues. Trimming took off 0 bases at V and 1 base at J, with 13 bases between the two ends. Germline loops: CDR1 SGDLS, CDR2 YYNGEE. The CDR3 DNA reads TGTGCCAGCAGCGTAGACCTACAAGGATCGAACACTGAAGCTTTCTTT. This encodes CASSVDLQGSNTEAFF.

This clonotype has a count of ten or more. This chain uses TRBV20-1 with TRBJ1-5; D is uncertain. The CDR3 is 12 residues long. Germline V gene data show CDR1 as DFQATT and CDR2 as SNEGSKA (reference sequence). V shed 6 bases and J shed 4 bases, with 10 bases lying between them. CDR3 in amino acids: CSARENNQPQHF. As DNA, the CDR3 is TGCAGTGCCCGGGAAAATAATCAGCCCCAGCATTTT.

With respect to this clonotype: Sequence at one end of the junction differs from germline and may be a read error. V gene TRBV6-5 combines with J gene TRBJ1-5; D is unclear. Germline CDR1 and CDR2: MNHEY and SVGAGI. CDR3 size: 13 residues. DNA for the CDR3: TGTGCCAGCAGTATACGGTGTGGTCAGCCCCATCATTTT. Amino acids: CASSIRCGQPHHF.

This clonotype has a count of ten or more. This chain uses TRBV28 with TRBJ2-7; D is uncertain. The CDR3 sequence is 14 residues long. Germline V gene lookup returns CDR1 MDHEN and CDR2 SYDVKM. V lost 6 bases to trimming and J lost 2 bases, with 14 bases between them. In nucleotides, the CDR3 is TGTGCCAGCAGCCGACCGGACGTACCCTACGAGCAGTACTTC. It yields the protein CASSRPDVPYEQYF.

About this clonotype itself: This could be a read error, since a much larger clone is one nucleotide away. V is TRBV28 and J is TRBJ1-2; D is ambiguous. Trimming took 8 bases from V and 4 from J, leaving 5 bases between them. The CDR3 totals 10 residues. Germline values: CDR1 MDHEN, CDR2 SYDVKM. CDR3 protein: CASWVYGYTF. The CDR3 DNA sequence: TGTGCCAGCTGGGTCTATGGCTACACCTTC.

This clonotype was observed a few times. CDR3 in amino acids: CASSVPGLAANTGELFF. The CDR3 nucleotides read TGTGCCAGCAGTGTGCCGGGACTAGCGGCCAACACCGGGGAGCTGTTTTTT. The V gene is TRBV28, the J gene TRBJ2-2; TRBD2 matches at 11 bases. CDR1 and CDR2 (germline): MDHEN, SYDVKM. This CDR3 contains 17 residues. Trimming at V came to 5 bases and at J to 2 bases, leaving 7 bases not matched to a gene.

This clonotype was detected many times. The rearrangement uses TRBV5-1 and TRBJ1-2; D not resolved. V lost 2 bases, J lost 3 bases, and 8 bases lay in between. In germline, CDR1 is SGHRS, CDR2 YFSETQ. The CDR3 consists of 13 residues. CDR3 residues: CASSFGQDYGYTF. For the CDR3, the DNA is TGCGCCAGCAGCTTCGGGCAGGACTATGGCTACACCTTC.

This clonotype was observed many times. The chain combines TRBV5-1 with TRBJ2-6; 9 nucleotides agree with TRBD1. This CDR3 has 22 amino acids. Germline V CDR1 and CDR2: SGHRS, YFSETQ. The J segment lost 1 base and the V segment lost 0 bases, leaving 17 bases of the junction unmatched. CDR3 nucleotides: TGCGCCAGCAGCTTGGAACCGCGACGGGACAGGGCCTTTACTTCTGGGGCCAACGTCCTGACTTTC. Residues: CASSLEPRRDRAFTSGANVLTF. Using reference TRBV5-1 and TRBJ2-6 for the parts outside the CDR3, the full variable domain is KAGVTQTPRYLIKTRGQQVTLSCSPISGHRSVSWYQQTPGQGLQFLFEYFSETQRNKGNFPGRFSGRQFSNSRSEMNVSTLELGDSALYLCASSLEPRRDRAFTSGANVLTFGAGSRLTVL.

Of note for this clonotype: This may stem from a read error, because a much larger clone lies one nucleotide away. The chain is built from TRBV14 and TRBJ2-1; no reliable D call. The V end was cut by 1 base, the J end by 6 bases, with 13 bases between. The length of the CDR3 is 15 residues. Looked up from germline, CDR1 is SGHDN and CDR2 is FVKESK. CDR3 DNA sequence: TGTGCCAGCAGCCAAGTAACTGGGGTGACCAATGAGCAGTTCTTC. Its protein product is CASSQVTGVTNEQFF.

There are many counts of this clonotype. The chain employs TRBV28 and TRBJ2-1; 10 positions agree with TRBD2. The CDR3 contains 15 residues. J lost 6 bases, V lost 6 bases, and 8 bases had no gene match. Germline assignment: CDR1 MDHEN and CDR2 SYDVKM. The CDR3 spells CASRQAGGGGNEQFF. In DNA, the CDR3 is TGTGCCAGCAGACAAGCGGGGGGGGGTGGCAATGAGCAGTTCTTC.

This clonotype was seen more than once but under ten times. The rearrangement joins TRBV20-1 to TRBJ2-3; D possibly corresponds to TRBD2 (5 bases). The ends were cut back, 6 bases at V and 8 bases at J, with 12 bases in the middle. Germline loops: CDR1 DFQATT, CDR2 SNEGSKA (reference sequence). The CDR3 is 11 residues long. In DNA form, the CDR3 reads TGCAGTGCAACCAGGAGCGGTACGCAGTATTTT. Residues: CSATRSGTQYF.

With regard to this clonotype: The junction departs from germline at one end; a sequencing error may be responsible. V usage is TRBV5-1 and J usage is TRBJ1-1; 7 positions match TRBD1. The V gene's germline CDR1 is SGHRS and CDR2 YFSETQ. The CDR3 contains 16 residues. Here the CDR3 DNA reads TGCGCCAGCAGCTTGCTTTCGGGACAGAATAACACTGAATCTTTCTTT. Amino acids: CASSLLSGQNNTESFF.

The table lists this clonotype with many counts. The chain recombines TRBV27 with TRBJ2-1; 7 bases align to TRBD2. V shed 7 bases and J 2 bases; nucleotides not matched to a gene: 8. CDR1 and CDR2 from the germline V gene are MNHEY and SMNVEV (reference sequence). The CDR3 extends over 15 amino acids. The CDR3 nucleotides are TGTGCCAGCACCATCCAGCGGGGCGCCTACAATGAGCAGTTCTTC. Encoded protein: CASTIQRGAYNEQFF.

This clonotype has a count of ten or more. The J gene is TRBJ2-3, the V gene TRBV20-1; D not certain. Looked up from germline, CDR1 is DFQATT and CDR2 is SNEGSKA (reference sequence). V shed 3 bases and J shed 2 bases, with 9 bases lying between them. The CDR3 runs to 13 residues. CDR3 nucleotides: TGCAGTGCTAGCTCTCCTCCCACAGATACGCAGTATTTT. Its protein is CSASSPPTDTQYF.

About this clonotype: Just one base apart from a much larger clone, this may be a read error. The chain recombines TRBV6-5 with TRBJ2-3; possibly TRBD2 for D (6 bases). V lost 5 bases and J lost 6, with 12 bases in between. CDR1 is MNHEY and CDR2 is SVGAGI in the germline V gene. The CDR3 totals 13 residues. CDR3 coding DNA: TGTGCCAGCAGTAACGCGGGGCAGGATACGCAGTATTTT. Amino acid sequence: CASSNAGQDTQYF.

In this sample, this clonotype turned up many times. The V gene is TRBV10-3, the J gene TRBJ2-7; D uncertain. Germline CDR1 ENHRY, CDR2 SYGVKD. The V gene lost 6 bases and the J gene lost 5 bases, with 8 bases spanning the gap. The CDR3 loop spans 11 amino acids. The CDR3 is CAIRSADEQYF. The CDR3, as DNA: TGTGCCATCAGGAGCGCTGACGAGCAGTACTTC.

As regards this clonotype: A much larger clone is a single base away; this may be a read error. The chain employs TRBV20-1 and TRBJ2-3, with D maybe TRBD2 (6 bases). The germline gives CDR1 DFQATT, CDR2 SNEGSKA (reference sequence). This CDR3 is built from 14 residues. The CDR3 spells CSARPSVSTDTPYF. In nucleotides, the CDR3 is TGCAGTGCTAGGCCTAGCGTTAGCACAGATACGCCGTATTTT.

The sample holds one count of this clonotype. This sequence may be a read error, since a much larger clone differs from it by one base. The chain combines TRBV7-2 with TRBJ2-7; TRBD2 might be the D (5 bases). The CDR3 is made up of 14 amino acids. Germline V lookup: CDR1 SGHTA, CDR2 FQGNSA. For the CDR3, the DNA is TGTGCCATCAGCTTAGGAGGCACCATCTACGAGCAGTACTTC. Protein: CAISLGGTIYEQYF.

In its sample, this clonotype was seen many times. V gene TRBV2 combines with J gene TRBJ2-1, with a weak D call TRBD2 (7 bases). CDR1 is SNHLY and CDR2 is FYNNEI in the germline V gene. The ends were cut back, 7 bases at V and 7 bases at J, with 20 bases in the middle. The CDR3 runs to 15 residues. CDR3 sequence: CASTEGGGPLNEQFF. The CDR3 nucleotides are TGTGCCAGCACGGAAGGGGGGGGCCCTCTTAATGAGCAGTTCTTC.

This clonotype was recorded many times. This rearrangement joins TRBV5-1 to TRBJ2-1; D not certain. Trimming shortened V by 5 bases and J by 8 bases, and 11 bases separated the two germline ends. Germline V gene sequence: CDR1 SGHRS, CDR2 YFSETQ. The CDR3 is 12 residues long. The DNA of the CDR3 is TGCGCCAGCAGTTCCCGGGCGGATGAGCAGTTCTTC. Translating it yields CASSSRADEQFF.

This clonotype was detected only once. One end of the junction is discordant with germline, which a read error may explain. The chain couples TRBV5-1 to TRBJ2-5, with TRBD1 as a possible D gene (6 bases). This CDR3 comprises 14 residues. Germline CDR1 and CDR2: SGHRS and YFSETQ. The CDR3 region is CASRLVQGSETQYF. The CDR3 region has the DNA TGCGCCAGCCGCTTGGTACAGGGATCGGAGACCCAGTACTTC. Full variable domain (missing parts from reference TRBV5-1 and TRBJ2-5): KAGVTQTPRYLIKTRGQQVTLSCSPISGHRSVSWYQQTPGQGLQFLFEYFSETQRNKGNFPGRFSGRQFSNSRSEMNVSTLELGDSALYLCASRLVQGSETQYFGPGTRLLVL.

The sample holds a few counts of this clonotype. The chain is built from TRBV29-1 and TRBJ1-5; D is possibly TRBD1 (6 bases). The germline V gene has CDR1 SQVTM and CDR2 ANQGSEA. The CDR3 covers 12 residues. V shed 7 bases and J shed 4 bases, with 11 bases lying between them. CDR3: CSARDTNQPQHF. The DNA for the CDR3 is TGCAGCGCCAGGGACACTAATCAGCCCCAGCATTTT.

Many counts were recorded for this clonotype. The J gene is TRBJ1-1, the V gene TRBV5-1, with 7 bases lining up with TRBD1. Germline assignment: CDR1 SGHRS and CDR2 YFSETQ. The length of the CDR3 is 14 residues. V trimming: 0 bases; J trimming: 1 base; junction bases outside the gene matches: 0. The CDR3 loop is CASSLGDRNTEAFF. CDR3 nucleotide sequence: TGCGCCAGCAGCTTGGGGGACAGGAACACTGAAGCTTTCTTT. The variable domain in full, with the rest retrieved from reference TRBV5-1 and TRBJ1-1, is KAGVTQTPRYLIKTRGQQVTLSCSPISGHRSVSWYQQTPGQGLQFLFEYFSETQRNKGNFPGRFSGRQFSNSRSEMNVSTLELGDSALYLCASSLGDRNTEAFFGQGTRLTVV.

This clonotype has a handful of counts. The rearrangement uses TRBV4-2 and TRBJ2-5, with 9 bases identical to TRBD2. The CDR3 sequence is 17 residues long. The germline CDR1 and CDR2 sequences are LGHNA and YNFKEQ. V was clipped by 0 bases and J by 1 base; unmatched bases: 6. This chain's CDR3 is CASSQEESGGFQETQYF. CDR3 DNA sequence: TGTGCCAGCAGCCAAGAAGAAAGCGGGGGGTTCCAAGAGACCCAGTACTTC.

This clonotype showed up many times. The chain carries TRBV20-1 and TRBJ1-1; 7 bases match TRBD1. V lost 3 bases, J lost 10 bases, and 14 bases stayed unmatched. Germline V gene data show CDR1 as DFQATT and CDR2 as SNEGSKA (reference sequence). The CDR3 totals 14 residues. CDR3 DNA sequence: TGCAGTGCTAGGTCCGGGACAGACCTATTGGGAGCTTTCTTT. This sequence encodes CSARSGTDLLGAFF.

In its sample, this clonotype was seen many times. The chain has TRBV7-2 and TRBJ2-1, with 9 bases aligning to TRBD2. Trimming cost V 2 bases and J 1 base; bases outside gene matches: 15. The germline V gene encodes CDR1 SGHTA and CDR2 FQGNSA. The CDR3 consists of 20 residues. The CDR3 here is CASSLPGQRGVVWSYNEQFF. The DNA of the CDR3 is TGTGCCAGCAGCTTACCTGGTCAGCGGGGGGTTGTATGGTCCTACAATGAGCAGTTCTTC.